Below, 8 T cell receptor beta chains from the same sample are listed, as sequenced in a study of T cell repertoires in cytomegalovirus infection. TCRdb fed the reads into MiXCR, producing one record per CDR3 protein. The sample contains approximately 600,000 distinct CDR3 sequences, 40% of which appear only once. These receptors have no identified antigens. Source: cultured PBMCs, taken from culture after CMV antigen stimulation. The receptor set was obtained from a human donor in good health (CMV status not recorded). Some clones in this sample may be carry-over from other donors' samples.

The table lists this clonotype with a few counts. The rearrangement uses TRBV19 and TRBJ2-1; D remains unclear. The CDR3 loop spans 16 amino acids. The germline V and J ends were trimmed by 4 bases and 0 bases, with 13 bases remaining between them. Germline-derived CDR1 and CDR2 are LNHDA and SQIVND (reference sequence). For the CDR3, the DNA is TGTGCCAGTAGTACGAGGACGGCCAGCTCCTACAATGAGCAGTTCTTC. Residues: CASSTRTASSYNEQFF.

The J gene is TRBJ2-7, the V gene TRBV18; maybe TRBD1 (5 bases). The CDR3 totals 12 residues. Per germline, CDR1 KGHSH and CDR2 LQKENI. V lost 3 bases to trimming and J lost 5 bases, with 8 bases between them. As DNA, the CDR3 is TGTGCCAGCTCACCCAGCAGGGACGAGCAGTACTTC. It translates to CASSPSRDEQYF.

The chain links TRBV5-6 to TRBJ1-1; D ambiguous. The CDR3 is made up of 14 amino acids. V lost 1 base and J lost 4, with 11 bases in between. Germline V gene lookup returns CDR1 SGHDT and CDR2 YYEEEE. CDR3 amino acids: CASSLYNLATEAFF. In DNA, the CDR3 is TGTGCCAGCAGCTTGTACAACCTGGCCACTGAAGCTTTCTTT.

The chain employs TRBV20-1 and TRBJ2-1; 10 nucleotides align to TRBD2. The CDR3 contains 14 residues. CDR1 and CDR2 (germline): DFQATT, SNEGSKA (reference sequence). The ends lost 4 bases at V and 6 bases at J; junction bases unmatched: 6. The CDR3 DNA reads as TGCAGTGCTATGAGGCTAGCGGGAGTCAATGAGCAGTTCTTC. It translates to CSAMRLAGVNEQFF.

This clonotype turned up a few times. The genes are TRBV5-1 and TRBJ2-7, with unresolved D. Trimming took off 4 bases at V and 2 bases at J, with 22 bases between the two ends. Germline V gene lookup returns CDR1 SGHRS and CDR2 YFSETQ. The CDR3 consists of 17 residues. The DNA for the CDR3 is TGCGCCAGCAGCCCCGCCGCCGATGGGCTCGCGACCTACGAGCAGTACTTC. Its protein is CASSPAADGLATYEQYF.

The chain has TRBV20-1 and TRBJ1-2; unclear D gene. CDR1 and CDR2 (germline): DFQATT, SNEGSKA (reference sequence). V lost 5 bases and J 3 bases, leaving 16 bases between the germline ends. The CDR3 sequence is 14 residues long. The CDR3, as DNA: TGCAGTGCTCAAGTAGGCAGACTTCACTATGGCTACACCTTC. Protein product: CSAQVGRLHYGYTF.

This clonotype has more than one count but fewer than ten. This chain uses TRBV4-1 with TRBJ2-1; 7 bases fit TRBD2. After removal of 4 bases from V and 5 bases from J, the junction contained 14 bases not matched to a gene. Germline assignment: CDR1 MGHRA and CDR2 YSYEKL. The CDR3 is made up of 17 amino acids. CDR3 bases: TGCGCCAGCAGCCGTTACCTCCTAGCGGCCAGGGACAATGAGCAGTTCTTC. It yields the protein CASSRYLLAARDNEQFF.

V usage is TRBV3-1 and J usage is TRBJ1-2; TRBD1 agrees at 9 bases. Germline V gene data show CDR1 as LGHDT and CDR2 as YNNKEL (reference sequence). With 2 bases clipped from V and 4 bases from J, the junction kept 11 bases outside the gene matches. This CDR3 contains 17 residues. CDR3 region: CASSQRGEGQGIYGYTF. The CDR3 coding sequence is TGTGCCAGCAGCCAACGGGGCGAGGGACAGGGAATCTATGGCTACACCTTC.